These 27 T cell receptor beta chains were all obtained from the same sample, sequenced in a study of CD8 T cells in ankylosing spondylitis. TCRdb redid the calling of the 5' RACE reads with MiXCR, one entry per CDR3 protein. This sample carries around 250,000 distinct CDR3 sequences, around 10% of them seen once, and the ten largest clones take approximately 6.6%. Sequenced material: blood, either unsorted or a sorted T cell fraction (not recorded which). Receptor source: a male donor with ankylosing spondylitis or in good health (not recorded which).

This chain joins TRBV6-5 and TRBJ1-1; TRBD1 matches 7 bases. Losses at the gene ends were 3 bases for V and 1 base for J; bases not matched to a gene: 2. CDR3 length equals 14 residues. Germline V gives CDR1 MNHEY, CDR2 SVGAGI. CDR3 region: CASSYTGENTEAFF. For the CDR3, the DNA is TGTGCCAGCAGTTATACAGGGGAGAACACTGAAGCTTTCTTT.

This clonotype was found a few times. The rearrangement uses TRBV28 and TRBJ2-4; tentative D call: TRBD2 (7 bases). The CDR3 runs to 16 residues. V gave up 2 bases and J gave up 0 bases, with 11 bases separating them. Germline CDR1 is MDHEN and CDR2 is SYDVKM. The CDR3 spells CASSLEGGLAKNIQYF. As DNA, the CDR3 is TGTGCCAGCAGTTTAGAGGGGGGGTTAGCCAAAAACATTCAGTACTTC.

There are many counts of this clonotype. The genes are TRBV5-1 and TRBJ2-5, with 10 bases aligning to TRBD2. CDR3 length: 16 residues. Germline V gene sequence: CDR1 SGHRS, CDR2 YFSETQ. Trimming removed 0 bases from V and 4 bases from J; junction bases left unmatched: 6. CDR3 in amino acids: CASSLALAGVVETQYF. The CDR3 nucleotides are TGCGCCAGCAGCTTGGCCCTAGCGGGAGTCGTAGAGACCCAGTACTTC.

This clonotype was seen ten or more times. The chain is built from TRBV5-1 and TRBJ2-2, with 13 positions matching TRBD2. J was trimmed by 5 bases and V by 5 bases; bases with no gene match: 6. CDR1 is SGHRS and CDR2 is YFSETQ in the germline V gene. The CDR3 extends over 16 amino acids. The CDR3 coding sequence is TGCGCCAGCAGTCTCGGACTAGCGGGAGTAACCGGGGAGCTGTTTTTT. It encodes CASSLGLAGVTGELFF.

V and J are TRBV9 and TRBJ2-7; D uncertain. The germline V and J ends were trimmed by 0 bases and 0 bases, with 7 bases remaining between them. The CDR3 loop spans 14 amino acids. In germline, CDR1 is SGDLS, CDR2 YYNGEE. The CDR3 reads CASSVEANSYEQYF. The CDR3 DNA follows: TGTGCCAGCAGCGTAGAAGCAAACTCCTACGAGCAGTACTTC.

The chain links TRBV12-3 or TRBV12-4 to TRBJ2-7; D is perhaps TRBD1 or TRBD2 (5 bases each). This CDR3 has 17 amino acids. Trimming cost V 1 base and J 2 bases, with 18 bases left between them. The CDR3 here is CASSLGTNRGPAYEQYF. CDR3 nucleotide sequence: TGTGCCAGCAGTTTAGGGACCAACCGGGGACCCGCCTACGAGCAGTACTTC.

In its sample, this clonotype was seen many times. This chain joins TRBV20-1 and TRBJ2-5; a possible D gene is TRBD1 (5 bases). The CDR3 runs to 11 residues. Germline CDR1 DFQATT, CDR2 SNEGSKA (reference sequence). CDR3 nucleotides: TGCAGCGGACAACTCCAAGAGACCCAGTACTTC. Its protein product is CSGQLQETQYF.

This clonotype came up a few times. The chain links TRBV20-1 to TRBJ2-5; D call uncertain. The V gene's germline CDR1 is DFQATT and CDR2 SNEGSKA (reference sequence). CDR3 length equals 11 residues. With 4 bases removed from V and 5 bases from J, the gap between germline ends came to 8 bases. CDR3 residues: CSATLMETQYF. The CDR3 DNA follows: TGCAGTGCTACCTTGATGGAGACCCAGTACTTC.

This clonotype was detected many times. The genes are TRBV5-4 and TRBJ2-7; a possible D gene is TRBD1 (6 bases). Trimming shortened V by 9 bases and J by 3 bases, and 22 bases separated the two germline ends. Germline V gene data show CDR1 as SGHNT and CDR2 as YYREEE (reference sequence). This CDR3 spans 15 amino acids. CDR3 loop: CATHVWSGGDYEQYF. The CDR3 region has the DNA TGTGCCACCCACGTTTGGTCTGGGGGCGACTACGAGCAGTACTTC.

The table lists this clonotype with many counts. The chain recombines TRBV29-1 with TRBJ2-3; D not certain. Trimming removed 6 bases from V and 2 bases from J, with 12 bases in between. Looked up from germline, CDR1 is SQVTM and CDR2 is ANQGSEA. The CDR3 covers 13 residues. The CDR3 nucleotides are TGCAGCGTAAGGCTTCCCCTCACAGATACGCAGTATTTT. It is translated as CSVRLPLTDTQYF.

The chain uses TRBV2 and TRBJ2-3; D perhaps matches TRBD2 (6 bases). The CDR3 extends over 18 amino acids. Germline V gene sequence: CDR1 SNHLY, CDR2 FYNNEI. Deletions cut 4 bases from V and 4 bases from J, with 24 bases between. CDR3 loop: CASSVPADGKTSSDTQYF. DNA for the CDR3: TGTGCCAGCAGTGTCCCGGCGGACGGAAAAACTAGCTCAGATACGCAGTATTTT.

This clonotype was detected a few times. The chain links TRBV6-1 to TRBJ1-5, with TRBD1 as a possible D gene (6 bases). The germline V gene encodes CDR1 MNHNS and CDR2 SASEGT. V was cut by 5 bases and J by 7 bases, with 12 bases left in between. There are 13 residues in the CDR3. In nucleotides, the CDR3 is TGTGCCAGCAGTCAAGGGGGGGGACAGCCCCAGCATTTT. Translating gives CASSQGGGQPQHF.

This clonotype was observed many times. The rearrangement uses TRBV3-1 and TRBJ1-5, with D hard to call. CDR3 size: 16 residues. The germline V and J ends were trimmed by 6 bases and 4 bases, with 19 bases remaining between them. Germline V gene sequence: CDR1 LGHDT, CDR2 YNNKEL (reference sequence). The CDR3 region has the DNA TGTGCCAGCAGTCGTCAATTGGCAGGCGGTAATCAGCCCCAGCATTTT. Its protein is CASSRQLAGGNQPQHF.

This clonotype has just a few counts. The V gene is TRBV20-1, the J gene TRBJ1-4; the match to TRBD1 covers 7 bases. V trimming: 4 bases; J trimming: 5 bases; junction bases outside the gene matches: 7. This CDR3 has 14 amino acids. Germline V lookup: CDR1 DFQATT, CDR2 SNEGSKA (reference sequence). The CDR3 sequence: CSAKRQGENEKLFF. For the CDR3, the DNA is TGCAGTGCTAAGCGACAGGGTGAGAATGAAAAACTGTTTTTT.

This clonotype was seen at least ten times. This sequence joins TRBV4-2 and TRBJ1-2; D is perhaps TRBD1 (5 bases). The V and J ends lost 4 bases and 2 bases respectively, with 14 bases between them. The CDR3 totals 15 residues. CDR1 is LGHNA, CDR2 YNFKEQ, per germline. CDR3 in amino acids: CASSPEEGRNYGYTF. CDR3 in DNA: TGTGCCAGCAGCCCAGAGGAGGGACGGAACTATGGCTACACCTTC.

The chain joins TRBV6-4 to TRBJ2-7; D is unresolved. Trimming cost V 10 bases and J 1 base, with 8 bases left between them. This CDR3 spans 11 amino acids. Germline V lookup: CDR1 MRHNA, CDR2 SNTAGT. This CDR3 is CANSLSYEQYF. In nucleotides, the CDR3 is TGTGCCAACAGCCTTTCCTACGAGCAGTACTTC.

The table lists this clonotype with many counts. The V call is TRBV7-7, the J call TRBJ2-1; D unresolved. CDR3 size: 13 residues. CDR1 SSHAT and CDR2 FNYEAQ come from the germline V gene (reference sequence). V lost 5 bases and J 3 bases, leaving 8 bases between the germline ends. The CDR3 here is CASSLTYYNEQFF. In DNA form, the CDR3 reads TGTGCCAGCAGCCTCACTTACTACAATGAGCAGTTCTTC.

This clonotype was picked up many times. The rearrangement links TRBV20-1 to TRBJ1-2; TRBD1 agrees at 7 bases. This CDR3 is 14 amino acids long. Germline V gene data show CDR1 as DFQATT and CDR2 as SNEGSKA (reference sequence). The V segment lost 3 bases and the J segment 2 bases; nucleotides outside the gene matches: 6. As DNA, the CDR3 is TGCAGTGCTAGGAGACAGGGAGGGAACTATGGCTACACCTTC. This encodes CSARRQGGNYGYTF.

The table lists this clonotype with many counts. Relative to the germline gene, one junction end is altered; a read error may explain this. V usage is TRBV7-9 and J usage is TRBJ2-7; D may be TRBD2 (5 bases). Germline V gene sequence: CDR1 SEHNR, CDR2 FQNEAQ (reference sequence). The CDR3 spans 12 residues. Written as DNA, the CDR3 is TGTGCCAGCAGCGGCGAGGAGGCCGAGCAATACTTC. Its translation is CASSGEEAEQYF.

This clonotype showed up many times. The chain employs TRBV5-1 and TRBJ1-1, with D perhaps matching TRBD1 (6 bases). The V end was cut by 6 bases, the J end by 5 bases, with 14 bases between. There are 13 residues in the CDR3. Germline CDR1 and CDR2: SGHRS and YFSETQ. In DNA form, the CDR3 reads TGCGCCAGCACGGCGCAGGGGCGTACTGAAGCTTTCTTT. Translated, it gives CASTAQGRTEAFF.

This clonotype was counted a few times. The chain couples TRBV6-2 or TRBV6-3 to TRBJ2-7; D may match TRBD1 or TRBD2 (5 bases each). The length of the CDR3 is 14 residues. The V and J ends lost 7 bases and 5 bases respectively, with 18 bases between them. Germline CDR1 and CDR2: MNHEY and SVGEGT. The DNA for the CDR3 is TGTGCCAGCACCACCGGGACCCCGACCAACGAGCAGTACTTC. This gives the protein CASTTGTPTNEQYF.

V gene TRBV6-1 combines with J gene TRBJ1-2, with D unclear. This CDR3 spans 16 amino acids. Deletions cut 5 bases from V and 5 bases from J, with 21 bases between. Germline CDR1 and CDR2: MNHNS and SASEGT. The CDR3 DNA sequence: TGTGCCAGCAGTTACGAGAAACGGGCTCCTGATTATGGCTACACCTTC. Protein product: CASSYEKRAPDYGYTF.

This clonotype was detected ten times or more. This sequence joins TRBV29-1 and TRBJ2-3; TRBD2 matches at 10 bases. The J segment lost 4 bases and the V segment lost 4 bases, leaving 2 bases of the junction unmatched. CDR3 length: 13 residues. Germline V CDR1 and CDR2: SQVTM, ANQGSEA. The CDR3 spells CSVVTSGADTQYF. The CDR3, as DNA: TGCAGCGTTGTTACTAGCGGGGCAGATACGCAGTATTTT.

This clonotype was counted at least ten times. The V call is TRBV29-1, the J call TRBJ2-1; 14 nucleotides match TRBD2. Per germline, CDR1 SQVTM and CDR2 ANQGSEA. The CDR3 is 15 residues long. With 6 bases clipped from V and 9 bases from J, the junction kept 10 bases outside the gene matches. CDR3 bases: TGCAGCGTCGAGACTAGCGGGAGGGCCAATGGTGAGCAGTTCTTC. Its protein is CSVETSGRANGEQFF.

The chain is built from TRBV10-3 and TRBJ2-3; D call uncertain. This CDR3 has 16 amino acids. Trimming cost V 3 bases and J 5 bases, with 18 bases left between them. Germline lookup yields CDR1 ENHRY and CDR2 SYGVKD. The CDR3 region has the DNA TGTGCCATCAGTGATAGTCGGAATTCGGAAGGAGATACGCAGTATTTT. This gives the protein CAISDSRNSEGDTQYF.

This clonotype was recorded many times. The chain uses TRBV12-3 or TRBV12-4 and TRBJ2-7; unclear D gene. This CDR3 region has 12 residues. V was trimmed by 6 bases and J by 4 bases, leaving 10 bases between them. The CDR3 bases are TGTGCCAGCAGCCCCGGGTCGTACGAGCAGTACTTC. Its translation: CASSPGSYEQYF.

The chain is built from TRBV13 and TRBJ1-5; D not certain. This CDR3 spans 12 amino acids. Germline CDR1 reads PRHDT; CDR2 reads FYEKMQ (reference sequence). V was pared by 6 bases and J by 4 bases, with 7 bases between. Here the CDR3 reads CASSFGNQPQHF. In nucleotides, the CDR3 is TGTGCCAGCAGTTTTGGAAATCAGCCCCAGCATTTT.